Listed below are T cell receptor beta chains from one sample, sequenced in a study of CD8 T cells in Susac syndrome. MiXCR, applied by TCRdb to the immunoSEQ multiplex PCR reads, yields one record per CDR3 protein. The sample holds about 210,000 distinct CDR3 sequences; nearly 97% are singletons and the top ten take 0.08% to 0.095%. Specimen: CD4+ T cells from PBMCs. The receptors stem from a human donor with multiple sclerosis. Each CDR3 is given with its conserved first and last residue. Each record gives: clone size, V gene, D gene, J gene, CDR3 protein, CDR3 DNA. D genes are given only for firm matches. For some rows the clone size is stated as once, few or many, or as a class when expanded; others skip it.

>NA|TRBV5-1|TRBD2|TRBJ2-5
CASSSSGAGETQYF
TGCGCCAGCAGCTCGAGCGGGGCCGGGGAGACCCAGTACTTC
>NA|TRBV19|NA|TRBJ2-7
CASSSPGTAYEQYF
TGTGCCAGTAGTAGCCCCGGGACGGCCTACGAGCAGTACTTC
>NA|TRBV29-1|TRBD1|TRBJ2-1
CSEGTGRHEQFF
TGCAGCGAGGGGACAGGGAGACATGAGCAGTTCTTC
>NA|TRBV5-4|NA|TRBJ2-1
CASSFGGNLAYNEQFF
TGTGCCAGCAGCTTTGGGGGGAACCTGGCCTACAATGAGCAGTTCTTC
>NA|TRBV20-1|NA|TRBJ2-1
CSAPPRSYNEQFF
TGCAGTGCTCCTCCGCGGTCCTACAATGAGCAGTTCTTC
>NA|TRBV7-7|NA|TRBJ2-2
CAGQNANTGELFF
TGTGCAGGACAGAACGCGAACACCGGGGAGCTGTTTTTT
>NA|TRBV4-2|NA|TRBJ2-2
CASSQDGPGTGELFF
TGTGCCAGCAGCCAAGACGGGCCGGGGACCGGGGAGCTGTTTTTT
>NA|TRBV18|NA|TRBJ2-7
CASSPDAPYEQYF
TGTGCCAGCTCACCGGACGCACCCTACGAGCAGTACTTC
>NA|TRBV29-1|NA|TRBJ2-5
CSVRGRTIQETQYF
TGCAGCGTTCGGGGCAGGACAATCCAAGAGACCCAGTACTTC
>NA|TRBV20-1|NA|TRBJ2-1
CSARDSGDSSYNEQFF
TGCAGTGCTAGAGACTCGGGGGATAGCTCCTACAATGAGCAGTTCTTC
>NA|TRBV2|NA|TRBJ2-1
CASSPARGNEQFF
TGTGCCAGCTCCCCAGCGCGGGGTAATGAGCAGTTCTTC
>NA|TRBV2|NA|TRBJ2-3
CASDRQLNTDTQYF
TGTGCCAGCGACCGTCAACTGAACACAGATACGCAGTATTTT
>NA|TRBV27|NA|TRBJ2-2
CASTTGELFF
TGTGCCAGCACCACCGGGGAGCTGTTTTTT
>NA|TRBV23-1|TRBD1|TRBJ1-5
CASGRGQGAGTHF
TGCGCCAGCGGGAGGGGACAGGGGGCAGGCACTCATTTT
>once|TRBV6-5|NA|TRBJ1-1
CASTRLGGEGEAFF
TGTGCCAGCACCCGTTTGGGCGGAGAAGGTGAAGCTTTCTTT
>NA|TRBV7-9|NA|TRBJ1-2
CASSFGRDYGYTF
TGTGCCAGCAGTTTTGGACGGGACTATGGCTACACCTTC
>NA|TRBV3-1|NA|TRBJ1-6
CASSQVGLPSPLHF
TGTGCCAGCAGCCAAGTTGGTCTCCCTTCACCCCTCCACTTT
>once|TRBV7-9|TRBD2|TRBJ2-5
CASSLAGGSVQTQYF
TGTGCCAGCAGCTTAGCGGGAGGGAGCGTGCAGACCCAGTACTTC
>NA|TRBV27|NA|TRBJ1-2
CATGLSSTLVKIYGYTF
TGTGCCACCGGTCTCTCGTCGACCCTAGTGAAGATCTATGGCTACACCTTC
>NA|TRBV6-1|NA|TRBJ1-5
CARTGVFQGSGQPQHF
TGTGCCAGAACAGGAGTATTTCAGGGGTCAGGACAGCCCCAGCATTTT
>NA|TRBV2|NA|TRBJ2-5
CASGPDIQETQYF
TGTGCCAGCGGGCCTGACATACAAGAGACCCAGTACTTC
>NA|TRBV3-1|NA|TRBJ1-5
CASSQTRSSNQPQHF
TGTGCCAGCAGCCAAACCCGGTCTAGCAATCAGCCCCAGCATTTT
>NA|TRBV3-1|NA|TRBJ2-7
CASSPTSSYEQYF
TGTGCCAGCAGCCCCACTAGTTCCTACGAGCAGTACTTC
>NA|TRBV9|NA|TRBJ2-3
CASSGALGDTQYF
TGTGCCAGCAGCGGCGCCCTAGGAGATACGCAGTATTTT
>NA|TRBV29-1|NA|TRBJ1-4
CSVLQGSTGEKLFF
TGCAGCGTTCTCCAGGGATCGACGGGAGAAAAACTGTTTTTT
>NA|TRBV6-5|TRBD1|TRBJ2-1
CASRVTGSSYNEQFF
TGTGCCAGCAGAGTGACAGGGAGCTCCTACAATGAGCAGTTCTTC
>NA|TRBV3-1|NA|TRBJ2-7
CASSQGRVVYEQYF
TGTGCCAGCAGCCAAGGTAGGGTGGTCTACGAGCAGTACTTC
>NA|TRBV28|TRBD2|TRBJ2-7
CASRATSGVSYEQYF
TGTGCCAGCAGGGCGACTAGCGGGGTTTCCTACGAGCAGTACTTC
>NA|TRBV7-2|TRBD2|TRBJ2-1
CASSLGSGRGEQFF
TGTGCCAGCAGCTTAGGTAGCGGGAGAGGTGAGCAGTTCTTC
>NA|TRBV12-3/TRBV12-4|NA|TRBJ1-5
CASSPDRWVEPQHF
TGTGCCAGCAGCCCCGACAGGTGGGTTGAGCCCCAGCATTTT
>NA|TRBV6-1|NA|TRBJ1-2
CASRLGLNYGYTF
TGTGCCAGCAGACTAGGGCTTAACTATGGCTACACCTTC
>NA|TRBV9|TRBD1|TRBJ1-2
CASTSPSGGGYGYTF
TGTGCCAGCACCTCACCATCAGGGGGCGGCTATGGCTACACCTTC
>NA|TRBV28|NA|TRBJ1-2
CASRSGLNYGYTF
TGTGCCAGCAGGTCAGGGCTCAACTATGGCTACACCTTC
>NA|TRBV1|NA|TRBJ1-2
CTSSPPSEGGYGYTF
TGCACCAGCAGCCCCCCGTCGGAAGGGGGTTATGGCTACACCTTC
>NA|TRBV6-5|NA|TRBJ2-5
CASSYSIVFQETQYF
TGTGCCAGCAGTTACTCGATAGTCTTTCAAGAGACCCAGTACTTC
>NA|TRBV9|NA|TRBJ1-1
CASSVRGLGTEAFF
TGTGCCAGCAGCGTCCGGGGGCTGGGGACTGAAGCTTTCTTT
>NA|TRBV27|NA|TRBJ2-7
CASSPTWVTYEQYF
TGTGCCAGCAGCCCAACCTGGGTTACCTACGAGCAGTACTTC
>NA|TRBV7-2|TRBD1|TRBJ2-1
CASSFGSAGGPYNEQFF
TGTGCCAGCAGCTTTGGCTCGGCAGGGGGTCCCTACAATGAGCAGTTCTTC
>NA|TRBV7-9|NA|TRBJ1-2
CASSVGINYGYTF
TGTGCCAGCAGTGTGGGGATTAACTATGGCTACACCTTC
>once|TRBV30|TRBD2|TRBJ2-7
CAWSLAGGLVMVEQYF
TGTGCCTGGAGTCTAGCGGGGGGCTTAGTCATGGTGGAGCAGTACTTC
>NA|TRBV2|NA|TRBJ2-4
CASRGMAKNIQYF
TGTGCCAGCAGGGGGATGGCCAAAAACATTCAGTACTTC
>NA|TRBV30|NA|TRBJ1-5
CAWSEGFGNQPQHF
TGTGCCTGGAGTGAGGGGTTTGGCAATCAGCCCCAGCATTTT
>NA|TRBV3-1|NA|TRBJ2-5
CASSQEDGETQYF
TGTGCCAGCAGCCAAGAGGACGGAGAGACCCAGTACTTC
>NA|TRBV30|TRBD2|TRBJ2-7
CAWRGLAEASYEQYF
TGTGCCTGGAGGGGCCTAGCGGAGGCCTCCTACGAGCAGTACTTC
>NA|TRBV5-1|NA|TRBJ2-5
CASSFYQETQYF
TGCGCCAGCAGCTTTTACCAAGAGACCCAGTACTTC
>NA|TRBV3-1|NA|TRBJ2-7
CASSQDGWGFAEQYF
TGTGCCAGCAGCCAAGATGGGTGGGGTTTTGCCGAGCAGTACTTC
>NA|TRBV5-6|NA|TRBJ1-2
CASSSAAYGYTF
TGTGCCAGCAGCAGCGCAGCCTATGGCTACACCTTC
>NA|TRBV20-1|NA|TRBJ2-7
CSARQGVDYEQYF
TGCAGTGCTAGGCAAGGGGTTGACTACGAGCAGTACTTC
>NA|TRBV3-1|NA|TRBJ2-7
CASSQARAGQYF
TGTGCCAGCAGCCAAGCGCGAGCTGGGCAGTACTTC
>NA|TRBV10-3|NA|TRBJ1-2
CAISESKNYGYTF
TGTGCCATCAGTGAGTCGAAAAACTATGGCTACACCTTC
>NA|TRBV3-1|NA|TRBJ2-1
CASSYELDNEQFF
TGTGCCAGCAGTTATGAACTAGACAATGAGCAGTTCTTC
>NA|TRBV29-1|TRBD2|TRBJ2-3
CSVGTSGRADTQYF
TGCAGCGTTGGGACTAGCGGGAGGGCAGATACGCAGTATTTT
>once|TRBV7-6|NA|TRBJ2-3
CASSPNGRMSSDTQYF
TGTGCCAGCAGCCCGAACGGGAGAATGTCTTCAGATACGCAGTATTTT
>NA|TRBV6-1|TRBD1|TRBJ2-7
CASGTENYEQYF
TGTGCCAGTGGGACAGAAAACTACGAGCAGTACTTC
>NA|TRBV6-5|TRBD1|TRBJ1-2
CASRPGTGAPYGYTF
TGTGCCAGCAGACCCGGGACAGGGGCCCCCTATGGCTACACCTTC
>NA|TRBV23-1|NA|TRBJ1-5
CASSLLSSGTNQPQHF
TGCGCCAGCAGTCTTCTATCGAGCGGTACTAATCAGCCCCAGCATTTT
>NA|TRBV9|NA|TRBJ1-2
CASSVDRGYYGYTF
TGTGCCAGCAGCGTAGATCGGGGGTACTATGGCTACACCTTC
>once|TRBV7-3|TRBD1|TRBJ2-7
CASSLRGTAIYEQYF
TGTGCCAGCAGCTTAAGGGGGACAGCAATCTACGAGCAGTACTTC